The 30 T cell receptor beta chains reported below all come from one sample, sequenced in a study of shared clonotypes between healthy human individuals. TCRdb's table, derived via immunoSEQ multiplex PCR, lists solely in-frame clones and lacks some. In the table there are about 1.4 million clones, roughly 96% of which are singletons. What was sequenced was naive CD4+ T cells sorted from blood. Indicated subset: CD45RA+ positively selected. The receptors derive from a man aged 30-40 years in good health.

The chain has TRBV7-3 and TRBJ2-1, with 7 bases matching TRBD1. Trimming took 5 bases from V and 0 from J; bases not matched to a gene: 4. The CDR3 length is 15 residues. CDR1 and CDR2 (germline): SGHTA, FQGTGA. The CDR3 here is CASSETGTSYNEQFF. CDR3 DNA: TGTGCCAGCAGCGAGACAGGGACCTCCTACAATGAGCAGTTCTTC.

This clone was recorded only once. The chain has TRBV5-4 and TRBJ2-7, with D possibly matching TRBD1 (6 bases). The CDR3 contains 13 residues. Germline V gene data show CDR1 as SGHNT and CDR2 as YYREEE (reference sequence). Trimming removed 0 bases at V and 5 bases at J, with 9 bases between. The CDR3 here is CASSLVGANEQYF. The DNA for the CDR3 is TGTGCCAGCAGCTTGGTGGGGGCGAACGAGCAGTACTTC.

This sequence joins TRBV28 and TRBJ2-5; the match to TRBD2 covers 7 bases. The germline V gene encodes CDR1 MDHEN and CDR2 SYDVKM. This CDR3 comprises 17 residues. V gave up 6 bases and J gave up 6 bases; unmatched junction bases: 19. This CDR3 is CASSPPTSAPFGKTQYF. The CDR3 coding sequence is TGTGCCAGCAGCCCCCCCACTAGCGCACCCTTTGGAAAGACCCAGTACTTC.

This sequence joins TRBV11-3 and TRBJ2-1; D ambiguous. The CDR3 length is 13 residues. The V end was cut by 3 bases, the J end by 5 bases, with 8 bases between. Germline CDR1 reads SGHNT; CDR2 reads YENEEA. CDR3 region: CASSFDFNNEQFF. Written as DNA, the CDR3 is TGTGCCAGCAGCTTTGACTTCAACAATGAGCAGTTCTTC.

This clone was observed once. The chain combines TRBV14 with TRBJ1-1; a weak D match, TRBD1 (5 bases). Per the germline V gene, CDR1 is SGHDN and CDR2 is FVKESK. The CDR3 covers 14 residues. V lost 3 bases and J lost 4, with 12 bases in between. CDR3 in DNA: TGTGCCAGCAGCCATCCCCGGGGCAGCACTGAAGCTTTCTTT. Translated, it gives CASSHPRGSTEAFF.

The chain has TRBV4-3 and TRBJ2-1, with 10 bases matching TRBD2. Germline CDR1 LGHNA, CDR2 YSLEER. CDR3 length: 17 residues. Trimming removed 4 bases from V and 1 base from J; junction bases left unmatched: 7. In nucleotides, the CDR3 is TGCGCCAGCAGCCCATTAGCGGGAGGAGTTTCCTACAATGAGCAGTTCTTC. Residues: CASSPLAGGVSYNEQFF.

The V call is TRBV5-1, the J call TRBJ1-2, with TRBD1 matching 7 bases. Germline loops: CDR1 SGHRS, CDR2 YFSETQ. V was clipped by 0 bases and J by 8 bases; unmatched bases: 16. The CDR3 extends over 17 amino acids. CDR3 DNA sequence: TGCGCCAGCAGCTTGGTGGGATTCGACAGGGACAAAAGGGGCTACACCTTC. It encodes CASSLVGFDRDKRGYTF.

This clone was seen a single time. J is TRBJ2-5 and V is TRBV7-9; unclear D gene. Germline CDR1 is SEHNR and CDR2 is FQNEAQ (reference sequence). The CDR3 runs 14 residues. Between the trimmed V and J ends, which lost 2 bases and 2 bases, there was a span of 9 bases. CDR3 loop: CASSLLSTQETQYF. The CDR3 coding sequence is TGTGCCAGCAGCTTACTTAGCACTCAAGAGACCCAGTACTTC.

The CDR3 here is CASSRGDFPGQETQYF. The DNA of the CDR3 is TGCGCCAGTTCCAGGGGGGACTTCCCGGGGCAAGAGACCCAGTACTTC. The chain recombines TRBV10-2 with TRBJ2-5; D is perhaps TRBD1 (7 bases). Looked up from germline, CDR1 is WSHSY and CDR2 is SAAADI. CDR3 length: 16 residues. The V and J ends lost 9 bases and 2 bases respectively, with 22 bases between them.

The CDR3 coding sequence is TGTGCCAGTTCACGACCGGGACAGGGGTACTACGAGCAGTACTTC. As protein: CASSRPGQGYYEQYF. V and J are TRBV27 and TRBJ2-7; 10 bases fit TRBD1. This CDR3 has 15 amino acids. V shed 9 bases and J 3 bases; nucleotides not matched to a gene: 11. Germline-derived CDR1 and CDR2 are MNHEY and SMNVEV (reference sequence).

The V and J genes are TRBV18 and TRBJ2-1; either TRBD1 or TRBD2 may fit D (6 bases each). Trimming removed 3 bases from V and 0 bases from J, with 15 bases in between. Per the germline V gene, CDR1 is KGHSH and CDR2 is LQKENI. The CDR3 runs to 17 residues. The CDR3 sequence is CASSPPGGRTSYNEQFF. The DNA of the CDR3 is TGTGCCAGCTCACCCCCTGGGGGGCGGACCTCCTACAATGAGCAGTTCTTC.

The chain links TRBV30 to TRBJ1-3, with D unclear. Trimming left V 2 bases short and J 6 bases short, with 17 bases between. There are 15 residues in the CDR3. Germline V gene data show CDR1 as GTSNPN and CDR2 as SVGIG (reference sequence). CDR3 region: CAWSRAARKINTIYF. In DNA, the CDR3 is TGTGCCTGGAGTAGGGCAGCGAGGAAGATAAACACCATATATTTT.

V and J are TRBV4-3 and TRBJ2-3, with TRBD1 as a possible D gene (6 bases). CDR3 size: 21 residues. Per the germline V gene, CDR1 is LGHNA and CDR2 is YSLEER. V was pared by 0 bases and J by 2 bases, with 27 bases between. The CDR3 loop is CASSQDYRTEGSAVPTDTQYF. In nucleotides, the CDR3 is TGCGCCAGCAGCCAAGATTACCGGACAGAAGGCTCCGCTGTCCCCACAGATACGCAGTATTTT.

This chain joins TRBV25-1 and TRBJ1-2; D remains ambiguous. V lost 4 bases to trimming and J lost 4 bases, with 19 bases between them. Germline CDR1 and CDR2: MGHDK and SYGVNS. CDR3 length: 16 residues. CDR3 nucleotides: TGTGCCAGCAGTGGGAAGTGGAATTCGGAGACCTATGGCTACACCTTC. Translating gives CASSGKWNSETYGYTF.

J is TRBJ2-3 and V is TRBV27; D is possibly TRBD1 (6 bases). Trimming cost V 2 bases and J 0 bases, with 18 bases left between them. The germline CDR1 and CDR2 sequences are MNHEY and SMNVEV (reference sequence). The CDR3 length is 18 residues. The DNA for the CDR3 is TGTGCCAGCAGTTTAACCTTTTTGGGGGCTGGGAGCACAGATACGCAGTATTTT. This sequence encodes CASSLTFLGAGSTDTQYF.

This sequence joins TRBV5-1 and TRBJ2-1; D may match TRBD1 or TRBD2 (5 bases each). In germline, CDR1 is SGHRS, CDR2 YFSETQ. The CDR3 has 14 amino acids. V lost 7 bases and J lost 7, with 18 bases in between. In DNA form, the CDR3 reads TGCGCCAGCGCCGGGGCAGAGTTTGAGAATGAGCAGTTCTTC. It translates to CASAGAEFENEQFF.

The rearrangement uses TRBV28 and TRBJ2-7, with TRBD1 as a possible D gene (6 bases). V was pared by 4 bases and J by 2 bases, with 9 bases between. CDR3 size: 13 residues. The germline CDR1 and CDR2 sequences are MDHEN and SYDVKM. The CDR3 DNA reads TGTGCCAGCAGTTCCTGGACAGCCTACGAGCAGTACTTC. Translating it yields CASSSWTAYEQYF.

The chain recombines TRBV7-9 with TRBJ2-5; no clear D. Germline V gene sequence: CDR1 SEHNR, CDR2 FQNEAQ (reference sequence). The CDR3 runs 15 residues. The V end lost 1 base, the J end lost 5 bases, and 14 bases lay between the germline ends. The CDR3 region is CASSLGRAARETQYF. The CDR3, as DNA: TGTGCCAGCAGCTTAGGAAGGGCAGCCAGGGAGACCCAGTACTTC.

For this clone: Within the sample, other DNA sequences also encode this same CDR3. CDR3 region: CASSPPGQSQETQYF. In nucleotides, the CDR3 is TGTGCCAGCTCACCCCCGGGACAATCTCAAGAGACCCAGTACTTC. V gene TRBV18 combines with J gene TRBJ2-5; a possible D gene is TRBD1 (6 bases). The CDR3 is made up of 15 amino acids. Germline V lookup: CDR1 KGHSH, CDR2 LQKENI. The V gene lost 3 bases and the J gene lost 2 bases, with 13 bases spanning the gap.

This clone showed up just once. The chain carries TRBV19 and TRBJ1-2, with 9 bases fitting TRBD1. J lost 5 bases, V lost 6 bases, and 10 bases had no gene match. Per germline, CDR1 LNHDA and CDR2 SQIVND (reference sequence). The CDR3 totals 15 residues. CDR3 amino acids: CASSNAGTGNYGYTF. DNA of the CDR3: TGTGCCAGTAGCAACGCCGGGACAGGGAATTATGGCTACACCTTC.

This chain joins TRBV14 and TRBJ2-1, with D perhaps matching TRBD1 (5 bases). Trimming left V 8 bases short and J 3 bases short, with 8 bases between. Germline CDR1 reads SGHDN; CDR2 reads FVKESK. The CDR3 spans 12 residues. Written as DNA, the CDR3 is TGTGCCAGCGGGGCCGGCTACAATGAGCAGTTCTTC. Amino acid sequence: CASGAGYNEQFF.

The gene calls are TRBV7-9 and TRBJ2-1; 8 nucleotides line up with TRBD1. Germline CDR1 and CDR2: SEHNR and FQNEAQ (reference sequence). This CDR3 region has 17 residues. V gave up 6 bases and J gave up 3 bases; unmatched junction bases: 13. CDR3 residues: CASSHSTGTGNYNEQFF. In DNA form, the CDR3 reads TGTGCCAGCAGTCACAGCACCGGGACAGGAAACTACAATGAGCAGTTCTTC.

This chain connects TRBV5-5 to TRBJ2-4, with D possibly matching TRBD1 (5 bases). V gave up 3 bases and J gave up 13 bases, with 14 bases separating them. Germline V gene data show CDR1 as SGHKS and CDR2 as YYEKEE (reference sequence). CDR3 length equals 12 residues. Here the CDR3 reads CASSSQGGMQYF. DNA of the CDR3: TGTGCCAGCAGCTCCCAGGGCGGCATGCAGTACTTC.

The chain uses TRBV4-2 and TRBJ2-1; 10 bases fit TRBD2. Germline lookup yields CDR1 LGHNA and CDR2 YNFKEQ. The CDR3 consists of 16 residues. V shed 4 bases, J shed 6 bases, and the junction held 9 bases outside the gene matches. The CDR3 bases are TGTGCCAGCAGCCGAGGAACTAGCGGGATCGGCAATGAGCAGTTCTTC. It encodes CASSRGTSGIGNEQFF.

The genes are TRBV7-2 and TRBJ1-4; D is possibly TRBD1 (6 bases). This CDR3 is built from 14 residues. Germline V gene lookup returns CDR1 SGHTA and CDR2 FQGNSA. Trimming removed 1 base from V and 7 bases from J, with 10 bases in between. The DNA for the CDR3 is TGTGCCAGCAGCTTAGACAGGGCAAGTGAAAAACTGTTTTTT. It is translated as CASSLDRASEKLFF.

The chain carries TRBV2 and TRBJ2-1; 7 bases fit TRBD1. V gave up 5 bases and J gave up 6 bases; unmatched junction bases: 10. The CDR3 runs to 15 residues. CDR1 is SNHLY, CDR2 FYNNEI, per germline. The CDR3 DNA reads TGTGCCAGCAGTTACCGGTCTCAGGGGGTCAATGAGCAGTTCTTC. It is translated as CASSYRSQGVNEQFF.

The chain employs TRBV5-6 and TRBJ1-2, with unresolved D. This CDR3 is built from 12 residues. The V gene lost 2 bases and the J gene lost 4 bases, with 6 bases spanning the gap. Per the germline V gene, CDR1 is SGHDT and CDR2 is YYEEEE. The CDR3 coding sequence is TGTGCCAGCAGCTTTGAAGGCTATGGCTACACCTTC. Translated, it gives CASSFEGYGYTF. The full variable domain, in which reference TRBV5-6 and TRBJ1-2 provide the parts outside the CDR3, is DAGVTQSPTHLIKTRGQQVTLRCSPKSGHDTVSWYQQALGQGPQFIFQYYEEEERQRGNFPDRFSGHQFPNYSSELNVNALLLGDSALYLCASSFEGYGYTFGSGTRLTVV.

The chain combines TRBV5-4 with TRBJ2-3; D tentatively fits TRBD1 or TRBD2 (6 bases each). CDR1 and CDR2 from the germline V gene are SGHNT and YYREEE (reference sequence). V gave up 4 bases and J gave up 6 bases, with 21 bases separating them. The CDR3 consists of 16 residues. In nucleotides, the CDR3 is TGTGCCAGCAGCCCCGCCCCAAGGGGGGTTTCTGATACGCAGTATTTT. It is translated as CASSPAPRGVSDTQYF.

The V gene is TRBV4-3, the J gene TRBJ2-1, with TRBD1 matching 8 bases. The trim removed 0 bases at V and 13 bases at J, leaving 11 bases unmatched. The V gene's germline CDR1 is LGHNA and CDR2 YSLEER. The CDR3 is made up of 15 amino acids. CDR3 amino acids: CASSQDGPRQGRQFF. Here the CDR3 DNA reads TGCGCCAGCAGCCAAGATGGGCCTAGACAGGGGCGTCAGTTCTTC.

The chain carries TRBV4-3 and TRBJ2-1, with D tentatively TRBD1 (5 bases). The V and J ends lost 1 base and 0 bases respectively, with 10 bases between them. The V gene's germline CDR1 is LGHNA and CDR2 YSLEER. The CDR3 consists of 16 residues. The CDR3 nucleotides are TGCGCCAGCAGCCAAGCAGGGTCGGGCTCCTACAATGAGCAGTTCTTC. Translating it yields CASSQAGSGSYNEQFF.